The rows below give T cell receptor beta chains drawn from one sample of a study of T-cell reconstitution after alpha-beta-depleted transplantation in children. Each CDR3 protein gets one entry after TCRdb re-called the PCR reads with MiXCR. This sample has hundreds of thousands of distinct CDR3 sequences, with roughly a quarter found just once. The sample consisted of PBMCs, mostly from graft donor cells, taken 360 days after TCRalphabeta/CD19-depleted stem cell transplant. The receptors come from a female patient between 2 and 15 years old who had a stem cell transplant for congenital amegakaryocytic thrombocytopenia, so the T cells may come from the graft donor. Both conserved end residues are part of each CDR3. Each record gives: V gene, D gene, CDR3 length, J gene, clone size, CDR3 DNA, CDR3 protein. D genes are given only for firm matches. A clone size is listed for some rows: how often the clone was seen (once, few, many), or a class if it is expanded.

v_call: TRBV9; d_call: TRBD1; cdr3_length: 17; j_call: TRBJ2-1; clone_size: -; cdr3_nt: TGTGCCAGCAGCGTAGAGGATATAGGGACAGGAAACAATGAGCAGTTCTTC; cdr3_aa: CASSVEDIGTGNNEQFF
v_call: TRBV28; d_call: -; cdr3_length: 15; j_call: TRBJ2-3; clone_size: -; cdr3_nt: TGTGCCAGCAGTTTCTTGGCACGACGCACAGATACGCAGTATTTT; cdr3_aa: CASSFLARRTDTQYF
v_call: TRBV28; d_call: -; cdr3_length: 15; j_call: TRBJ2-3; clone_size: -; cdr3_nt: TGTGCCAGCAGTTTGGAGGGGCATGAGGCAGATACGCAGTATTTT; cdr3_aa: CASSLEGHEADTQYF
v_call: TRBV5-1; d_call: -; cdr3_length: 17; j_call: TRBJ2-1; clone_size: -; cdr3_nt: TGCGCCAGCAGCTTGGAAGTCCTCCCGGGAGACAACAATGAGCAGTTCTTC; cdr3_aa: CASSLEVLPGDNNEQFF
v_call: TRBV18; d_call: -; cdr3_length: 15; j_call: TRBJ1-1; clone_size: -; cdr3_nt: TGTGCCAGCTCACCACGGGGGGCTGGTAACACTGAAGCTTTCTTT; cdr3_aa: CASSPRGAGNTEAFF
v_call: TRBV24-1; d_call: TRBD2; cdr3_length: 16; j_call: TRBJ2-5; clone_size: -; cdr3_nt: TGTGCCACCAGTGATTTCCGGGGGGGCACGGGGGAGACCCAGTACTTC; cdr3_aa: CATSDFRGGTGETQYF
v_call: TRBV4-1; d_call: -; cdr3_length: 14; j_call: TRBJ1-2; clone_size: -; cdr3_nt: TGCGCCAGCAGCCACCCAGGACAGAGAAGGGGCTACACCTTC; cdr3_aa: CASSHPGQRRGYTF
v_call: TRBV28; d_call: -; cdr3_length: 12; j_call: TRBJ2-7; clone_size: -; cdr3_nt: TGTGCCAGCAGTTTCGAGCTCTACGAGCAGTACTTC; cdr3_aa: CASSFELYEQYF
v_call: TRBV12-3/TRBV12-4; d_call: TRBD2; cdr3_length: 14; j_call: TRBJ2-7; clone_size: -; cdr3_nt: TGTGCCAGCAGTTTCACACTAGCGCTCTACGAGCAGTACTTC; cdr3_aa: CASSFTLALYEQYF
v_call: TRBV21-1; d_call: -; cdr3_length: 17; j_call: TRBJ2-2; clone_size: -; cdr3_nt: TGTGCCAGCAGCGCAAGGGACGACAGGGGTTTTACCGGGGAGCTGTTTTTT; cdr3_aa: CASSARDDRGFTGELFF
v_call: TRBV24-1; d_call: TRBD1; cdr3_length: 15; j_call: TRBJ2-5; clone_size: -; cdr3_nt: TGTGCCACCAGTGACTTGGGACAGGGGAAAGAGACCCAGTACTTC; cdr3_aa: CATSDLGQGKETQYF
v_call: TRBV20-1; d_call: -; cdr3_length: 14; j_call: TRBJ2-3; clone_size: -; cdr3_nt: TGCAGTGCTAGAAGCGGCTTTAGCACAGATACGCAGTATTTT; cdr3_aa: CSARSGFSTDTQYF
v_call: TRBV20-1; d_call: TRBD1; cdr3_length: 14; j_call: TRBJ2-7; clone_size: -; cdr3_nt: TGCAGTGCTAGCCCCCAGGGGGCGTTGGACGAGCAGTACTTC; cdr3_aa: CSASPQGALDEQYF
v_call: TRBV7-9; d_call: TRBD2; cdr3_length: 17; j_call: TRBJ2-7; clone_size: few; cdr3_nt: TGTGCCAGCAGTTCCCGAAGCGGGAGTGCCAACTCCTACGAGCAGTACTTC; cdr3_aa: CASSSRSGSANSYEQYF
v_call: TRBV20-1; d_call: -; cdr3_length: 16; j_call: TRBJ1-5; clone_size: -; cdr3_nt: TGCAGTGCTAGACCCCCAGTGAAGGATAGCAATCAGCCCCAGCATTTT; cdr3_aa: CSARPPVKDSNQPQHF
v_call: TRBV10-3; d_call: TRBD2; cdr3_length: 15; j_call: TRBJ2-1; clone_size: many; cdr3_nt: TGTGCCATCAGGCCGGGACTAGCGGACCTCAATGAGCAGTTCTTC; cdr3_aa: CAIRPGLADLNEQFF
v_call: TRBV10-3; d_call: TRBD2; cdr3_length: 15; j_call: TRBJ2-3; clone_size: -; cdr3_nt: TGTGCCATCAGTGACCAGGGAGGGAAGACAGATACGCAGTATTTT; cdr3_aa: CAISDQGGKTDTQYF
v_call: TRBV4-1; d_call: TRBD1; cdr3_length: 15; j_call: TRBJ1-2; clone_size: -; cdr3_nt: TGCGCCAGCAGCCATGATCAGGGGGGGAACTATGGCTACACCTTC; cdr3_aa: CASSHDQGGNYGYTF
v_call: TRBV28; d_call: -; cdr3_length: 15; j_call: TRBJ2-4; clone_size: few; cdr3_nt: TGTGCCAGCAGTTTATTATCTGTAAGGGAAAACATTCAGTACTTC; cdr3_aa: CASSLLSVRENIQYF
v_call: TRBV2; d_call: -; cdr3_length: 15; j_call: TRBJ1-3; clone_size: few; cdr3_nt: TGTGCCAGCTGGGAACACCGGTCCTCTGGAAACACCATATATTTT; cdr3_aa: CASWEHRSSGNTIYF
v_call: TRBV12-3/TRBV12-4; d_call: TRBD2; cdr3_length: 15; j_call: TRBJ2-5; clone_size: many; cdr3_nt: TGTGCCAGCAGAGGAGCGGGGGGACTTAGAGGGACCCAGTACTTC; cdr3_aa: CASRGAGGLRGTQYF
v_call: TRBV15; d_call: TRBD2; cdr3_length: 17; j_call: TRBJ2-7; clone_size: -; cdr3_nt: TGTGCCACCAGCAGAGTCGGACTAGCGGCTAGCTCCTACGAGCAGTACTTC; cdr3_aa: CATSRVGLAASSYEQYF
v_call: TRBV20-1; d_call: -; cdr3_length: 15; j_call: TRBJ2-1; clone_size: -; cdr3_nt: TGCAGTGCTAGTCGGTCCGGGACAAAGTACAATGAGCAGTTCTTC; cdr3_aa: CSASRSGTKYNEQFF
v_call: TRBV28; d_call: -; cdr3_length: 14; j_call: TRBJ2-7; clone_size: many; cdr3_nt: TGTGCCAGCAGCAGGCGGGACACTGCCTACGAGCAGTACTTC; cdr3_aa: CASSRRDTAYEQYF
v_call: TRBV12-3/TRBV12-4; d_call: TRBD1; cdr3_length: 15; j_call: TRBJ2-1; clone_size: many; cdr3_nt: TGTGCCAGCAGTTTAGGGGGGACAGATTACAATGAGCAGTTCTTC; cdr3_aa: CASSLGGTDYNEQFF
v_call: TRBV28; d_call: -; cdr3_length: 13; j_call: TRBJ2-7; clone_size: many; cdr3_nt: TGTGCCAGCAGCAACAGTGGTCCCTACGAGCAGTACTTC; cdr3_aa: CASSNSGPYEQYF
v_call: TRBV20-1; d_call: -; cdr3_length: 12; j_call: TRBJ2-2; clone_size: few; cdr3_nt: TGCAGTGCTAGTAGAGTCACCGGGGAGCTGTTTTTT; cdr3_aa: CSASRVTGELFF
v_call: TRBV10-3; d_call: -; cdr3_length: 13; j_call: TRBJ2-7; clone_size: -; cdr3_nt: TGTGCCATCAGTGAGTCGAGGACGGGGGAGCAGTACTTC; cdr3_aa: CAISESRTGEQYF
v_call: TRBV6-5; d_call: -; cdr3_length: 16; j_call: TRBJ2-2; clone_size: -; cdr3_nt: TGTGCCAGCAGTTATCCAACAGGGCCGAACACCGGGGAGCTGTTTTTT; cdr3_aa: CASSYPTGPNTGELFF
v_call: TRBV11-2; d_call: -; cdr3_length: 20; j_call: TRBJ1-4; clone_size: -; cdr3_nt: TGTGCCAGCAGCTTATCCTTTCGCGCGAAACACAGGGTCAATAATGAAAAACTGTTTTTT; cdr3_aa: CASSLSFRAKHRVNNEKLFF
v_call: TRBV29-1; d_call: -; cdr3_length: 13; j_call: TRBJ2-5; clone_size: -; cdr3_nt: TGCAGCGTTGGCAAAGGTGGGGGAGAGACCCAGTACTTC; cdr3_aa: CSVGKGGGETQYF
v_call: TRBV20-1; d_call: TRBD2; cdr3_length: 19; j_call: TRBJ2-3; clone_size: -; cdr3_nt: TGCAGTGCTAGAGATTTGGCACTAGCGGGAAGTCGGGCCACAGATACGCAGTATTTT; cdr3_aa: CSARDLALAGSRATDTQYF
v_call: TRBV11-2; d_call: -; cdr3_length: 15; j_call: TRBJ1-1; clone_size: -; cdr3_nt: TGTTCCAGCAGCTTAATGGTCATCCAGAACACTGAAGCTTTCTTT; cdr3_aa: CSSSLMVIQNTEAFF
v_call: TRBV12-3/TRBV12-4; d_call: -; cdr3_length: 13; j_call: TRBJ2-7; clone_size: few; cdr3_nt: TGTGCCAGCAGTTTGACGCGCTCCTACGAGCAGTACTTC; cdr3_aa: CASSLTRSYEQYF
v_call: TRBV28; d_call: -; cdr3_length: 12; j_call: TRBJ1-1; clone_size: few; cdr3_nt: TGTGCCAGCAGTACGGGGAACACTGAAGCTTTCTTT; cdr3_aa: CASSTGNTEAFF
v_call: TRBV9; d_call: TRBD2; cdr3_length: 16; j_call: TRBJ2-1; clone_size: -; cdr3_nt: TGTGCCAGCAGCGCACAGACTAGCGGGAGTGTTAATGAGCAGTTCTTC; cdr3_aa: CASSAQTSGSVNEQFF
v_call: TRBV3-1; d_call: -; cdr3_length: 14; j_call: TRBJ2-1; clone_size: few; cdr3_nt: TGTGCCAGCAGCCAAGGGCTAACCTACAATGAGCAGTTCTTC; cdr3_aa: CASSQGLTYNEQFF
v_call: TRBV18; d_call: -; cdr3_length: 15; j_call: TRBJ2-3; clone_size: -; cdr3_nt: TGTGCCAGCTCACCGGCGTACAAGAGGGGAGATACGCAGTATTTT; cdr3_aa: CASSPAYKRGDTQYF
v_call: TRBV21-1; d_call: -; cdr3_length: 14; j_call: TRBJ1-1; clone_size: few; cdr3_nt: TGTGCCAGCAGCAAAAGACAGGGGAACGCTGAAGCTTTCTTT; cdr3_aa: CASSKRQGNAEAFF
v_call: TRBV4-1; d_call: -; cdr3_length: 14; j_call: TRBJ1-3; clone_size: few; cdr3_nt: TGCGCCAGCAGCCAAAAGATCTCTGGAAACACCATATATTTT; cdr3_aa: CASSQKISGNTIYF
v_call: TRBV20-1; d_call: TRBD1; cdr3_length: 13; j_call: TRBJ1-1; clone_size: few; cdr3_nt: TGCAGTGCGCCCGACAGGGGAGGGACTGAAGCTTTCTTT; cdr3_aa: CSAPDRGGTEAFF
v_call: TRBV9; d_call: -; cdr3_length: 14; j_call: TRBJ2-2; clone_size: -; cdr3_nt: TGTGCCAGCAGCGCCCGGGTACACACCGGGGAGCTGTTTTTT; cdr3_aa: CASSARVHTGELFF
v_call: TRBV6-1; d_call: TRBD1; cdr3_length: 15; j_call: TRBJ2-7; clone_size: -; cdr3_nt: TGTGCCAGCATAAGACAGGGCTCACATTCCTACGAGCAGTACTTC; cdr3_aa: CASIRQGSHSYEQYF
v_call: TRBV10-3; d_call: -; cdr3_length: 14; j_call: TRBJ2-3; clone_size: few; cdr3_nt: TGTGCCATCAGTGAGCCGGGAGACACAGATACGCAGTATTTT; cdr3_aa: CAISEPGDTDTQYF
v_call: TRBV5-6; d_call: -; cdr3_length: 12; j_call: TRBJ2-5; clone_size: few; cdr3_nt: TGTGCCAGCTCCCGGTGGGAAGAGACCCAGTACTTC; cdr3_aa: CASSRWEETQYF
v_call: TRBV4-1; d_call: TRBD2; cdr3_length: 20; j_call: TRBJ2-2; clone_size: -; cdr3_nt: TGCGCCAGCAGCCAAGATTACTCCCCCCTAGGGCTAGCGGACACCGGGGAGCTGTTTTTT; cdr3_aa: CASSQDYSPLGLADTGELFF
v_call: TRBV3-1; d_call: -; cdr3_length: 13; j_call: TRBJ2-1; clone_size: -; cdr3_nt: TGTGCCAGCAGCCAAATGGGATACAATGAGCAGTTCTTC; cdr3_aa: CASSQMGYNEQFF
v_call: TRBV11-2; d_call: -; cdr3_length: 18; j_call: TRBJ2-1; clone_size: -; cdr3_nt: TGTGCCAGCAGCTTAGACTTCCCTTGGCGAGGACCCTACAATGAGCAGTTCTTC; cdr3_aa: CASSLDFPWRGPYNEQFF
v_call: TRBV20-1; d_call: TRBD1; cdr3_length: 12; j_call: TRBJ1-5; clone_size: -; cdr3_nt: TGCAGTGCCACAGGGGGCAATCAGCCCCAGCATTTT; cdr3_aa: CSATGGNQPQHF
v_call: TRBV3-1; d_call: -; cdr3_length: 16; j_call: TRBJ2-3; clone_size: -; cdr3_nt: TGTGCCAGCAGTCAAGCATCACGGAGGAGCACAGATACGCAGTATTTT; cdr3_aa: CASSQASRRSTDTQYF
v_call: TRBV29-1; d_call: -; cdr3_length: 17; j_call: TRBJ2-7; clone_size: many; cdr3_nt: TGCAGCGTTGACGACGAAAATGGGGCGGGGAGAGTCGACGAGCAGTACTTC; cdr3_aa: CSVDDENGAGRVDEQYF
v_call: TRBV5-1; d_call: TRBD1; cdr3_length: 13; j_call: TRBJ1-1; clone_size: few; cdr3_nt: TGCGCCAGCAGGTCACTTGACAGGGATGAAGCTTTCTTT; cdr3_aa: CASRSLDRDEAFF
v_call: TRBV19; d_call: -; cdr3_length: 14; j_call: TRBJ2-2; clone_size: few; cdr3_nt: TGTGCCAGTAAACGGCACACGAACACCGGGGAGCTGTTTTTT; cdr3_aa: CASKRHTNTGELFF
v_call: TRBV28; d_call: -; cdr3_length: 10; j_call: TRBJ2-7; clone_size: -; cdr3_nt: TGTGCCAGCAAAGGCTACGAGCAGTACTTC; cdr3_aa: CASKGYEQYF
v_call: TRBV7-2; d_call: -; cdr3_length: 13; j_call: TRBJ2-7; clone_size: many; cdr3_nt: TGTGCCAGCAGCTTAGCGGAGTCCTACGAGCAGTACTTC; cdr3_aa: CASSLAESYEQYF
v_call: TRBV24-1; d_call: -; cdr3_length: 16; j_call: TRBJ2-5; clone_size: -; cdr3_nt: TGTGCCACCAGTGATTTGCAGGGTGCGGGCCAGGAGACCCAGTACTTC; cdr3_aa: CATSDLQGAGQETQYF
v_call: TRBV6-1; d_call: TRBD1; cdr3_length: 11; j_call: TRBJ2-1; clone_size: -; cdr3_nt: TGTGCCAGCAGCCCGGGACAGGGGACGTTCTTC; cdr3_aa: CASSPGQGTFF
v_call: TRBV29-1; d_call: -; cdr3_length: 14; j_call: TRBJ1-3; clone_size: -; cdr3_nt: TGCAGCGTTGTATGGCAGCACTTGGGAAACACCATATATTTT; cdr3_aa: CSVVWQHLGNTIYF
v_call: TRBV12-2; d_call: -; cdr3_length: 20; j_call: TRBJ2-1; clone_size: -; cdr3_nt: TGTGCAAGTCGCCCCCGGACGGGCGACAGAGCCATTGGGATCTACAATGAGCAGTTCTTC; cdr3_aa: CASRPRTGDRAIGIYNEQFF